This T cell receptor beta chain was found in a study of graft-versus-host responses after intestinal transplantation. Study as a whole: After anti-thymocyte globulin induction, recipients took tacrolimus and steroids for 3 to 4 years.

On this clone itself: Its target is unknown.

Clones were read by immunoSEQ multiplex PCR, and TCRdb kept only the in-frame ones, dropping some. The sample has 80,000 to 100,000 clones, 91% seen once; the top ten hold roughly 0.2%. Germline V CDR1 and CDR2: ENHRY, SYGVKD. With 0 bases clipped from V and 1 base from J, the junction kept 17 bases outside the gene matches. The CDR3 sequence is 20 residues long. The chain employs TRBV10-3 and TRBJ2-7, with 8 bases fitting TRBD2. Sequencing was performed on unstimulated CD4+ T cells sorted from spleen or lymph node cells, taken before transplant. This TCR was recovered from a human donor who was the organ donor for an intestinal transplant. The CDR3 sequence: CAISESNPHLAAGGSYEQYF. As DNA, the CDR3 is TGTGCCATCAGTGAGTCGAACCCCCACTTGGCGGCGGGGGGTTCCTACGAGCAGTACTTC.